One and the same sample provided the 29 T cell receptor beta chains below, sequenced in a study of cytomegalovirus exposure and HLA in healthy donors. The PCR made use of 60 Vbeta and 13 Jbeta primers. Profiling relied on immunoSEQ multiplex PCR, and the TCRdb table lists in-frame clones only, not all of them. Of more than 95,000 clones in the sample, roughly 80% were seen once. The sequencing input was PBMCs. The source of these receptors is a man between 18 and 29 years old in good health and CMV-seronegative.

This clone was picked up one time. The V gene is TRBV27, the J gene TRBJ2-7; 7 bases fit TRBD2. The CDR3 has 13 amino acids. Unmatched junction bases numbered 8, after V lost 0 bases and J lost 12 bases. CDR1 is MNHEY, CDR2 SMNVEV, per germline (reference sequence). CDR3 nucleotide sequence: TGTGCCAGCAGTTTATCCAGTGGGGGGGGTCGGTACTTC. Its protein product is CASSLSSGGGRYF.

The V and J genes are TRBV7-2 and TRBJ1-1; maybe TRBD1 (5 bases). The germline V and J ends were trimmed by 3 bases and 1 base, with 9 bases remaining between them. CDR3 length equals 14 residues. CDR1 is SGHTA, CDR2 FQGNSA, per germline. This CDR3 reads CASSFDSRNTEAFF. Written as DNA, the CDR3 is TGTGCCAGCAGCTTCGACAGCCGGAACACTGAAGCTTTCTTT. Full variable domain (outside the CDR3, taken from reference TRBV7-2 and TRBJ1-1): GAGVSQSPSNKVTEKGKDVELRCDPISGHTALYWYRQSLGQGLEFLIYFQGNSAPDKSGLPSDRFSAERTGGSVSTLTIQRTQQEDSAVYLCASSFDSRNTEAFFGQGTRLTVV.

This clone was recorded once. The chain combines TRBV27 with TRBJ1-1; D not certain. This CDR3 comprises 11 residues. Trimming took 6 bases from V and 8 from J, leaving 10 bases between them. Germline-derived CDR1 and CDR2 are MNHEY and SMNVEV (reference sequence). CDR3 amino acids: CASRGGREAFF. The CDR3 region has the DNA TGTGCCAGCAGGGGAGGCCGGGAAGCTTTCTTT.

This clone was seen a handful of times. This chain joins TRBV6-1 and TRBJ1-4, with 10 positions matching TRBD1. The ends lost 6 bases at V and 7 bases at J; junction bases unmatched: 5. The length of the CDR3 is 14 residues. Per germline, CDR1 MNHNS and CDR2 SASEGT. The CDR3 coding sequence is TGTGCCAGCAGATGGACAGGGGGAAGTGAAAAACTGTTTTTT. It is translated as CASRWTGGSEKLFF.

As concerns this clone: One end of the junction varies from germline; a read error may be responsible. The chain uses TRBV7-3 and TRBJ2-1; TRBD2 aligns across 7 bases. The germline CDR1 and CDR2 sequences are SGHTA and FQGTGA. The CDR3 covers 15 residues. The CDR3 DNA reads as TGTGCTAGCAGCTTAGGCGGGGGAGGCTACAATGAGCAGTTCTTC. Its translation is CASSLGGGGYNEQFF. Looking up the rest from reference TRBV7-3 and TRBJ2-1 gives the full variable domain: GAGVSQTPSNKVTEKGKYVELRCDPISGHTALYWYRQSLGQGPEFLIYFQGTGAADDSGLPNDRFFAVRPEGSVSTLKIQRTERGDSAVYLCASSLGGGGYNEQFFGPGTRLTVL.

The chain is built from TRBV19 and TRBJ1-6, with 8 bases lining up with TRBD1. CDR3 length equals 16 residues. Germline V lookup: CDR1 LNHDA, CDR2 SQIVND (reference sequence). V was clipped by 5 bases and J by 7 bases; unmatched bases: 10. The CDR3 DNA reads TGTGCCAGTAGTTTAACCAGGGGGCAGATCAATTCACCCCTCCACTTT. The encoded protein is CASSLTRGQINSPLHF.

The V call is TRBV7-9, the J call TRBJ2-3; 8 nucleotides agree with TRBD1. This CDR3 has 17 residues. V gave up 6 bases and J gave up 3 bases; unmatched junction bases: 14. Per germline, CDR1 SEHNR and CDR2 FQNEAQ (reference sequence). The CDR3 DNA reads TGTGCCAGCAGTTCAGGGGTTAGACAGGGGCTGACAGATACGCAGTATTTT. This encodes CASSSGVRQGLTDTQYF.

The chain employs TRBV11-2 and TRBJ2-1; D unresolved. From germline, CDR1 is SGHAT and CDR2 FQNNGV. With 0 bases removed from V and 0 bases from J, the gap between germline ends came to 15 bases. CDR3 length equals 18 residues. For the CDR3, the DNA is TGTGCCAGCAGCTTAGATGGCGAGACTCCTCGCTCCTACAATGAGCAGTTCTTC. Translating gives CASSLDGETPRSYNEQFF.

V gene TRBV6-5 combines with J gene TRBJ2-7; 7 bases align to TRBD1. The CDR3 loop spans 14 amino acids. V lost 2 bases, J lost 4 bases, and 5 bases stayed unmatched. CDR1 is MNHEY and CDR2 is SVGAGI in the germline V gene. Here the CDR3 DNA reads TGTGCCAGCAGTTACGGGACAGTAGGATACGAGCAGTACTTC. Protein: CASSYGTVGYEQYF.

The chain carries TRBV10-1 and TRBJ2-7; D gene unclear. In germline, CDR1 is WNHNN, CDR2 SYGVQD (reference sequence). CDR3 length: 15 amino acids. Trimming shortened V by 2 bases and J by 3 bases, and 14 bases separated the two germline ends. The DNA for the CDR3 is TGCGCCAGCAGTGAGAGGAGTGGGTCGGGCTACGAGCAGTACTTC. It encodes CASSERSGSGYEQYF.

The chain uses TRBV7-9 and TRBJ2-7; D gene uncertain. The germline gives CDR1 SEHNR, CDR2 FQNEAQ (reference sequence). V was pared by 3 bases and J by 3 bases, with 24 bases between. The CDR3 length is 18 residues. CDR3 residues: CASSFLASQAYIVYEQYF. DNA for the CDR3: TGTGCCAGCAGCTTTTTAGCATCCCAAGCCTACATCGTCTACGAGCAGTACTTC.

This clone was recorded a few times. The rearrangement links TRBV6-1 to TRBJ2-1; D is possibly TRBD2 (6 bases). V was trimmed by 6 bases and J by 15 bases, leaving 18 bases between them. The CDR3 has 12 residues. CDR1 is MNHNS and CDR2 is SASEGT in the germline V gene. In nucleotides, the CDR3 is TGTGCCAGCAGGGCCGCGTGGGGACTGGCGTTCTTC. It yields the protein CASRAAWGLAFF.

This chain joins TRBV7-6 and TRBJ2-3; tentative D call: TRBD1 (6 bases). This CDR3 spans 14 amino acids. Trimming shortened V by 4 bases and J by 1 base, and 9 bases separated the two germline ends. The germline gives CDR1 SGHVS, CDR2 FNYEAQ. The CDR3 reads CASSSWTGTDTQYF. The CDR3, as DNA: TGTGCCAGCAGCTCCTGGACAGGCACAGATACGCAGTATTTT.

V and J are TRBV29-1 and TRBJ2-3, with D possibly being TRBD1 (5 bases). Per the germline V gene, CDR1 is SQVTM and CDR2 is ANQGSEA. CDR3 size: 11 residues. V gave up 6 bases and J gave up 8 bases, with 12 bases separating them. CDR3 coding DNA: TGCAGCGTGCAGACGGACATTACGCAGTATTTT. It encodes CSVQTDITQYF.

The rearrangement uses TRBV19 and TRBJ1-1; 7 bases match TRBD1. CDR3 length: 14 residues. Germline CDR1 LNHDA, CDR2 SQIVND (reference sequence). V shed 7 bases, J shed 2 bases, and the junction held 7 bases outside the gene matches. The CDR3 here is CASTGTVLNTEAFF. CDR3 sequence (DNA): TGTGCCAGTACCGGGACAGTCTTAAACACTGAAGCTTTCTTT.

V is TRBV2 and J is TRBJ2-7; TRBD1 aligns across 10 bases. Germline trimming cut 3 bases from V and 3 bases from J; bases unmatched to any gene: 2. The CDR3 spans 14 residues. In germline, CDR1 is SNHLY, CDR2 FYNNEI. The DNA for the CDR3 is TGTGCCAGCAGTGAGGGGGACAGGGGCTACGAGCAGTACTTC. This translates into CASSEGDRGYEQYF.

The chain joins TRBV5-6 to TRBJ1-1, with 7 positions matching TRBD1. This CDR3 is built from 13 residues. CDR1 is SGHDT, CDR2 YYEEEE, per germline. V lost 0 bases and J lost 8; bases outside the gene matches: 4. CDR3 DNA sequence: TGTGCCAGCAGCTTGGGGACAGGAAAAGAAGCTTTCTTT. It yields the protein CASSLGTGKEAFF.

The rearrangement joins TRBV6-5 to TRBJ1-1; 9 nucleotides match TRBD1. The germline CDR1 and CDR2 sequences are MNHEY and SVGAGI. CDR3 length: 13 residues. The V and J ends lost 0 bases and 11 bases, in that order; junction bases with no gene match: 4. The chain's CDR3 is CASSYSRDRDAFF. The CDR3 DNA follows: TGTGCCAGCAGTTACTCGCGGGACAGGGACGCTTTCTTT.

The rearrangement uses TRBV6-4 and TRBJ1-4, with a tentative D call TRBD1 (5 bases). Germline lookup yields CDR1 MRHNA and CDR2 SNTAGT. This CDR3 region has 12 residues. Trimming left V 1 base short and J 14 bases short, with 11 bases between. CDR3 nucleotide sequence: TGTGCCAGCAGTGACTTAAAGGGGTTGCTGTTTTTT. This encodes CASSDLKGLLFF.

The genes are TRBV6-1 and TRBJ2-3, with 7 positions matching TRBD2. V lost 7 bases and J lost 0; bases outside the gene matches: 4. The CDR3 is 14 amino acids. Germline CDR1 MNHNS, CDR2 SASEGT. The CDR3 bases are TGTGCCAGCACGCGGGAGTTTAGCACAGATACGCAGTATTTT. Encoded protein: CASTREFSTDTQYF.

This chain connects TRBV7-2 to TRBJ1-4; D possibly corresponds to TRBD1 (5 bases). CDR1 is SGHTA, CDR2 FQGNSA, per germline. There are 15 residues in the CDR3. Trimming cost V 5 bases and J 10 bases, with 20 bases left between them. The chain's CDR3 is CASSPIPGPRGKLFF. CDR3 nucleotides: TGTGCCAGCAGCCCTATACCAGGCCCTAGGGGAAAACTGTTTTTT.

The chain employs TRBV5-1 and TRBJ2-3; 10 nucleotides agree with TRBD1. Germline CDR1 SGHRS, CDR2 YFSETQ. V lost 7 bases and J lost 0; bases outside the gene matches: 5. The CDR3 loop spans 15 amino acids. The CDR3 DNA follows: TGCGCCAGCGCCACGGACAGGGGGAGCACAGATACGCAGTATTTT. This translates into CASATDRGSTDTQYF.

The chain joins TRBV19 to TRBJ2-3; TRBD2 agrees at 11 bases. CDR1 LNHDA and CDR2 SQIVND come from the germline V gene (reference sequence). Losses at the gene ends were 4 bases for V and 2 bases for J; bases not matched to a gene: 5. The CDR3 covers 16 residues. CDR3 amino acids: CASSTLAGGLTDTQYF. DNA of the CDR3: TGTGCCAGTAGTACCCTAGCGGGGGGCCTCACAGATACGCAGTATTTT.

The chain is built from TRBV5-1 and TRBJ2-1, with 7 positions matching TRBD1. The CDR3 runs 18 residues. Germline CDR1 and CDR2: SGHRS and YFSETQ. J was trimmed by 4 bases and V by 4 bases; bases with no gene match: 17. Here the CDR3 reads CASSPKSRDRVNYNEQFF. The CDR3 DNA reads TGCGCCAGCAGCCCCAAGTCCCGGGACAGAGTTAATTACAATGAGCAGTTCTTC.

The chain joins TRBV7-6 to TRBJ2-2; 7 nucleotides agree with TRBD1. J was trimmed by 2 bases and V by 4 bases; bases with no gene match: 1. Germline V CDR1 and CDR2: SGHVS, FNYEAQ. The CDR3 loop spans 14 amino acids. The CDR3 DNA reads TGTGCCAGCAGCTCAGGGGGAAACACCGGGGAGCTGTTTTTT. Its protein product is CASSSGGNTGELFF.

The CDR3 loop is CASSPWTFQETQYF. In nucleotides, the CDR3 is TGTGCCAGCAGCCCATGGACTTTCCAAGAGACCCAGTACTTC. The rearrangement joins TRBV7-9 to TRBJ2-5, with D possibly matching TRBD2 (5 bases). Looked up from germline, CDR1 is SEHNR and CDR2 is FQNEAQ (reference sequence). This CDR3 comprises 14 residues. Trimming took 5 bases from V and 1 from J, leaving 11 bases between them.

The chain carries TRBV7-9 and TRBJ1-2; TRBD1 matches at 7 bases. Per the germline V gene, CDR1 is SEHNR and CDR2 is FQNEAQ (reference sequence). V lost 5 bases, J lost 8 bases, and 8 bases stayed unmatched. The CDR3 contains 13 residues. CDR3 amino acids: CASSPPQGRGYTF. CDR3 DNA sequence: TGTGCCAGCAGCCCACCACAGGGGAGAGGCTACACCTTC.

The chain employs TRBV19 and TRBJ2-3, with a possible D match to TRBD2 (7 bases). Germline loops: CDR1 LNHDA, CDR2 SQIVND (reference sequence). The CDR3 runs to 14 residues. V was pared by 4 bases and J by 2 bases, with 10 bases between. The CDR3 reads CASSTGDYTDTQYF. Written as DNA, the CDR3 is TGTGCCAGTAGTACAGGGGACTACACAGATACGCAGTATTTT.

V usage is TRBV10-2 and J usage is TRBJ1-2, with D maybe TRBD1 (5 bases). This CDR3 has 13 residues. The V gene's germline CDR1 is WSHSY and CDR2 SAAADI. V was pared by 7 bases and J by 0 bases, with 9 bases between. The CDR3 here is CASTREANYGYTF. In nucleotides, the CDR3 is TGCGCCAGCACCAGGGAGGCTAACTATGGCTACACCTTC.